Listed below are T cell receptor beta chains from one sample, sequenced in a study of Graves' ophthalmopathy and Graves' hyperthyroidism. Each CDR3 protein is one row after TCRdb ran MiXCR on the multiplex PCR reads. The data hold 170,000 or so distinct CDR3 sequences, with about 40% observed a single time. The specimen was peripheral blood. The receptors were gathered from a woman aged 40 to 49 with Graves' ophthalmopathy. Each CDR3 is given with its conserved first and last residue. The D gene is left open where the match is weak. Clone size is stated in some rows and not others, as once, few, many or a class when expanded.

-	TRBV12-3/TRBV12-4	TRBJ2-1	many	CASSLLPGFDPGFEQFF	TGTGCCAGCAGTCTTTTACCGGGGTTTGATCCGGGTTTTGAGCAGTTCTTC
-	TRBV12-3/TRBV12-4	TRBJ1-2	many	CASRLGLRYTF	TGTGCCAGCAGGTTAGGATTGCGCTACACCTTC
-	TRBV12-3/TRBV12-4	TRBJ1-5	many	CASRNSVNQPQHF	TGTGCCAGCAGGAACAGCGTCAATCAGCCCCAGCATTTT
TRBD2	TRBV20-1	TRBJ2-7	many	CSAVDSGSFGYEQYF	TGCAGTGCCGTAGATAGCGGGAGCTTCGGCTACGAGCAGTACTTC
TRBD2	TRBV12-3/TRBV12-4	TRBJ2-2	-	CASDTGLAGAVAGELFF	TGTGCCAGCGACACGGGACTAGCGGGAGCAGTTGCCGGGGAGCTGTTTTTT
TRBD2	TRBV6-5	TRBJ2-5	many	CASSRRLAGGKEETQYF	TGTGCCAGCAGTCGACGACTAGCGGGGGGCAAGGAAGAGACCCAGTACTTC
-	TRBV7-2	TRBJ1-1	once	CASSLTSPNTEAFF	TGTGCCAGCAGCTTAACCTCTCCAAACACTGAAGCTTTCTTT
-	TRBV28	TRBJ2-7	many	CASGETGLSYEQYF	TGTGCCAGCGGGGAGACAGGTCTCTCCTACGAGCAGTACTTC
-	TRBV5-5	TRBJ1-1	-	CASSFSGSMNTEAFF	TGTGCCAGCAGCTTTTCGGGGAGTATGAACACTGAAGCTTTCTTT
-	TRBV7-6	TRBJ1-5	-	CASSLGLQGRGQPQHF	TGTGCCAGCAGCTTAGGGCTACAGGGAAGAGGTCAGCCCCAGCATTTT
-	TRBV7-3	TRBJ2-7	-	CASSPLLTGALDEQYF	TGTGCCAGCAGCCCCCTTCTAACGGGAGCCTTGGACGAGCAGTACTTC
-	TRBV20-1	TRBJ1-5	many	CSATQPGSSNQPQHF	TGCAGTGCCACCCAACCCGGGAGCAGCAATCAGCCCCAGCATTTT
-	TRBV29-1	TRBJ1-5	many	CSVDVGSGSPQHF	TGCAGCGTTGACGTGGGCTCTGGATCGCCCCAGCATTTT
-	TRBV6-5	TRBJ1-1	many	CASSRSRDTTTEAFF	TGTGCCAGCAGTAGGTCCCGGGACACGACGACTGAAGCTTTCTTT
-	TRBV7-9	TRBJ1-1	-	CASSRSGGSFAEAFF	TGTGCCAGCAGCCGCTCGGGAGGAAGTTTCGCTGAAGCTTTCTTT
-	TRBV4-2	TRBJ1-6	many	CASSLNTDSPLHF	TGTGCCAGCAGCCTTAACACGGATTCACCCCTCCACTTT
TRBD2	TRBV6-5	TRBJ2-7	many	CASTREGLYEQYF	TGTGCCAGCACGCGGGAGGGCCTCTACGAGCAGTACTTC
TRBD2	TRBV20-1	TRBJ2-7	many	CSASRLAGVYEQYF	TGCAGTGCTAGTCGACTAGCGGGGGTCTACGAGCAGTACTTC
-	TRBV24-1	TRBJ1-2	-	CATRGPGQFSGYTF	TGTGCCACCAGAGGCCCCGGACAGTTTTCTGGCTACACCTTC
-	TRBV24-1	TRBJ1-5	many	CATSDRGRQPQHF	TGTGCCACCAGTGATCGGGGGCGTCAGCCCCAGCATTTT
TRBD2	TRBV28	TRBJ2-7	-	CASRWRTSGGPLSYEQYF	TGTGCCAGCCGATGGCGGACTAGCGGGGGCCCCTTATCCTACGAGCAGTACTTC
-	TRBV28	TRBJ2-5	-	CASSPPKGETQYF	TGTGCCAGCAGCCCCCCAAAGGGGGAGACCCAGTACTTC
-	TRBV2	TRBJ1-2	many	CASSTAGDGYTF	TGTGCCAGCAGTACAGCAGGGGATGGCTACACCTTC
-	TRBV15	TRBJ1-6	-	CATSREGSYNSPLHF	TGTGCCACCAGCAGAGAAGGCTCCTATAATTCACCCCTCCACTTT
-	TRBV6-1	TRBJ1-2	-	CATPANYGYTF	TGTGCCACCCCGGCGAACTATGGCTACACCTTC
TRBD1	TRBV29-1	TRBJ1-1	many	CSVSGTANTEAFF	TGCAGCGTTTCCGGGACAGCAAACACTGAAGCTTTCTTT
TRBD1	TRBV18	TRBJ1-5	many	CASSPGDRGNQPQHF	TGTGCCAGCTCACCAGGGGACAGGGGTAATCAGCCCCAGCATTTT
-	TRBV29-1	TRBJ2-7	many	CSVGEIEQYF	TGCAGCGTTGGTGAGATCGAGCAGTACTTC
-	TRBV6-2/TRBV6-3	TRBJ2-5	many	CASSWNRASETQYF	TGTGCCAGCAGTTGGAACAGGGCTTCTGAGACCCAGTACTTC
-	TRBV6-5	TRBJ1-1	many	CASTPSRALTEAFF	TGTGCCAGCACCCCCAGCCGGGCTTTAACTGAAGCTTTCTTT
TRBD2	TRBV5-6	TRBJ2-7	-	CASSPLIAGYEQYF	TGTGCCAGCAGTCCTCTTATAGCGGGCTACGAGCAGTACTTC
-	TRBV7-8	TRBJ2-7	-	CASSGGRTTYEQYF	TGTGCCAGCAGCGGGGGGAGGACAACCTACGAGCAGTACTTC
-	TRBV12-3/TRBV12-4	TRBJ1-3	many	CASSLSRTAGTGNTIYF	TGTGCCAGCAGTTTGAGTCGAACAGCCGGCACTGGAAACACCATATATTTT
-	TRBV12-3/TRBV12-4	TRBJ1-5	many	CASSFWENQPQHF	TGTGCCAGCAGTTTTTGGGAAAATCAGCCCCAGCATTTT
-	TRBV30	TRBJ1-5	many	CAWSETDNQPQHF	TGTGCCTGGAGTGAGACCGACAATCAGCCCCAGCATTTT
TRBD1	TRBV12-3/TRBV12-4	TRBJ2-7	-	CASSLTGGSGEQYF	TGTGCCAGCAGTCTGACAGGGGGCTCCGGCGAGCAGTACTTC
-	TRBV6-2/TRBV6-3	TRBJ1-1	few	CAAGDGNTEAFF	TGTGCCGCAGGGGATGGGAACACTGAAGCTTTCTTT
-	TRBV2	TRBJ2-2	few	CASRRYTGELFF	TGTGCCAGCAGGAGGTACACCGGGGAGCTGTTTTTT
TRBD2	TRBV11-2	TRBJ2-5	-	CASSPPGLAGGETQYF	TGTGCCAGCAGCCCTCCGGGACTAGCGGGAGGAGAGACCCAGTACTTC
-	TRBV6-4	TRBJ1-1	-	CASSGTGGRMAFF	TGTGCCAGCAGTGGTACGGGGGGCAGGATGGCTTTCTTT
-	TRBV7-2	TRBJ2-7	-	CASSSQGTASYEQYF	TGTGCCAGCAGCTCCCAAGGGACCGCTTCCTACGAGCAGTACTTC
TRBD1	TRBV5-1	TRBJ1-2	many	CASSSPDRAAGYTF	TGCGCCAGCAGCTCCCCGGACAGGGCGGCTGGCTACACCTTC
TRBD2	TRBV9	TRBJ2-7	many	CASSPGSGRAGYEQYF	TGTGCCAGCAGCCCAGGTAGCGGGAGGGCCGGCTACGAGCAGTACTTC
TRBD2	TRBV20-1	TRBJ2-3	many	CSAPPASGGLDTQYF	TGCAGTGCCCCCCCAGCTAGCGGGGGGTTGGATACGCAGTATTTT
-	TRBV27	TRBJ1-1	many	CASSRRLTVGLRPEAFF	TGTGCCAGCAGCCGCCGACTCACAGTTGGACTAAGACCTGAAGCTTTCTTT
-	TRBV19	TRBJ1-1	-	CATSDRYTEAFF	TGTGCCACCTCCGATAGGTACACTGAAGCTTTCTTT
-	TRBV18	TRBJ1-1	many	CASSQSRGEAEAFF	TGTGCCAGCTCACAATCACGGGGGGAGGCTGAAGCTTTCTTT
TRBD1	TRBV6-1	TRBJ2-5	many	CASNPQGRQETQYF	TGTGCCAGCAACCCACAGGGGCGGCAAGAGACCCAGTACTTC
-	TRBV19	TRBJ1-1	many	CASSIGSEANTEAFF	TGTGCCAGTAGTATAGGTTCGGAGGCGAACACTGAAGCTTTCTTT
TRBD1	TRBV3-1	TRBJ1-1	-	CASSQESAGGYTEAFF	TGTGCCAGCAGCCAGGAGTCTGCAGGGGGTTACACTGAAGCTTTCTTT
-	TRBV7-2	TRBJ2-5	-	CASSSLGGETQYF	TGTGCCAGCAGCTCTCTAGGGGGGGAGACCCAGTACTTC
-	TRBV24-1	TRBJ2-2	few	CATSDIGQNTGELFF	TGTGCCACCAGTGATATCGGACAGAACACCGGGGAGCTGTTTTTT
TRBD1	TRBV27	TRBJ1-1	many	CASSLKAGGGTTPTPGAFF	TGTGCCAGCAGTTTAAAAGCAGGGGGGGGAACAACTCCCACGCCAGGTGCTTTCTTT
-	TRBV12-3/TRBV12-4	TRBJ2-7	few	CASSFSQLHSEQYF	TGTGCCAGCAGTTTCTCCCAGCTGCATTCCGAGCAGTACTTC
TRBD1	TRBV2	TRBJ1-1	many	CASREPGQGVTLNTEAFF	TGTGCCAGCAGAGAACCGGGACAGGGGGTGACATTGAACACTGAAGCTTTCTTT
-	TRBV7-4	TRBJ2-5	-	CASSPPDQGEVETQYF	TGTGCCAGCAGCCCCCCCGACCAGGGTGAGGTCGAGACCCAGTACTTC
-	TRBV19	TRBJ1-2	-	CASSIARQTNYGYTF	TGTGCCAGTAGTATAGCCCGGCAGACGAACTATGGCTACACCTTC
-	TRBV12-3/TRBV12-4	TRBJ1-2	-	CASRAQGYGYTF	TGTGCCAGCAGAGCTCAAGGCTATGGCTACACCTTC
-	TRBV20-1	TRBJ2-5	once	CSASKPEVAVRETQYF	TGCAGTGCTAGCAAACCGGAGGTCGCGGTCCGGGAGACCCAGTACTTC
-	TRBV2	TRBJ1-6	-	CASSVGADNSPLHF	TGTGCCAGCAGTGTGGGGGCCGATAATTCACCCCTCCACTTT